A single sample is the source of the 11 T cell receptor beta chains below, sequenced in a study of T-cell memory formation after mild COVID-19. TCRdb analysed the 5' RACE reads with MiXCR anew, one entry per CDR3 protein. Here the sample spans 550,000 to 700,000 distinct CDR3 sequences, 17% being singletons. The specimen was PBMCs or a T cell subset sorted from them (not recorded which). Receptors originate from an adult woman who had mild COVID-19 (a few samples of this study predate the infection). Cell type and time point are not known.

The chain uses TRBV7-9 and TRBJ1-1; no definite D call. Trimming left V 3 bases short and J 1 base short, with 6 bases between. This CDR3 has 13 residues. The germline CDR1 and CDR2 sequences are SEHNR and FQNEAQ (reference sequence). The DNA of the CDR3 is TGTGCCAGCAGCTTTTCGAAGAACACTGAAGCTTTCTTT. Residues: CASSFSKNTEAFF.

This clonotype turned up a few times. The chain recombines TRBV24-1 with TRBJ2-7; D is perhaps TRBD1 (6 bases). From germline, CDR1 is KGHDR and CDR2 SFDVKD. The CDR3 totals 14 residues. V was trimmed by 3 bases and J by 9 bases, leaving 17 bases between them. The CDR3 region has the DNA TGTGCCACCAGTGATGCCGGACAGCGGTTCGGGCAGTACTTC. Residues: CATSDAGQRFGQYF.

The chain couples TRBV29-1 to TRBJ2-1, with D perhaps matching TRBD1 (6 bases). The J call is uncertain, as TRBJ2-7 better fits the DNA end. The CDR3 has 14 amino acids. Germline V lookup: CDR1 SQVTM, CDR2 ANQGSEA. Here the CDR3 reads CSVDWQGSSYEQYF. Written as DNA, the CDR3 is TGCAGCGTTGATTGGCAGGGGAGCTCCTACGAGCAGTACTTC.

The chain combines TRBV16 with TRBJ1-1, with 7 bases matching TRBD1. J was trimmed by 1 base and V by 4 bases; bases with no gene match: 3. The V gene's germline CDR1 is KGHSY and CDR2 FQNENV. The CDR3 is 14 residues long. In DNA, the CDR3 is TGTGCCAGCAGCCCGACAGGGTCGAACACTGAAGCTTTCTTT. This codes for CASSPTGSNTEAFF. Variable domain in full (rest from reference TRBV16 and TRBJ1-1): GEEVAQTPKHLVRGEGQKAKLYCAPIKGHSYVFWYQQVLKNEFKFLISFQNENVFDETGMPKERFSAKCLPNSPCSLEIQATKLEDSAVYFCASSPTGSNTEAFFGQGTRLTVV.

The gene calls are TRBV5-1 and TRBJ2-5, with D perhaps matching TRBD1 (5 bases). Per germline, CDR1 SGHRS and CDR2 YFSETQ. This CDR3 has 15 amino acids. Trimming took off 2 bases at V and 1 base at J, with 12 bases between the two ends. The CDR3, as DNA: TGCGCCAGCAGCTTTAACAGGATAGTCCAAGAGACCCAGTACTTC. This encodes CASSFNRIVQETQYF. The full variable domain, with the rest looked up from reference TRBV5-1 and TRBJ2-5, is KAGVTQTPRYLIKTRGQQVTLSCSPISGHRSVSWYQQTPGQGLQFLFEYFSETQRNKGNFPGRFSGRQFSNSRSEMNVSTLELGDSALYLCASSFNRIVQETQYFGPGTRLLVL.

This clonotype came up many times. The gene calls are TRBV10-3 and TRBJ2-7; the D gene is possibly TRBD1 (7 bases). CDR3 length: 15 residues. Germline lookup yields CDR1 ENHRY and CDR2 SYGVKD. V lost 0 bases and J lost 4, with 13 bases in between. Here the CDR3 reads CAISESEGAIYEQYF. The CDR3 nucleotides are TGTGCCATCAGTGAGTCGGAGGGGGCGATTTACGAGCAGTACTTC.

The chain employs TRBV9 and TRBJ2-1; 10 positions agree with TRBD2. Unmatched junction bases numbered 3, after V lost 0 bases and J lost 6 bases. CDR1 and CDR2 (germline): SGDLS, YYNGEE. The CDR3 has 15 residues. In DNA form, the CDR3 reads TGTGCCAGCAGCGTAGCCTGGACTAGCGGCAATGAGCAGTTCTTC. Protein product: CASSVAWTSGNEQFF.

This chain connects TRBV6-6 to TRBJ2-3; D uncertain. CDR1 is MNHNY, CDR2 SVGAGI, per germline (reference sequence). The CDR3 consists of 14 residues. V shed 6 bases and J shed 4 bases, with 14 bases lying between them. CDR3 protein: CASSQNGRPDTQYF. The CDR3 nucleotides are TGTGCCAGCAGCCAAAACGGACGCCCAGATACGCAGTATTTT.

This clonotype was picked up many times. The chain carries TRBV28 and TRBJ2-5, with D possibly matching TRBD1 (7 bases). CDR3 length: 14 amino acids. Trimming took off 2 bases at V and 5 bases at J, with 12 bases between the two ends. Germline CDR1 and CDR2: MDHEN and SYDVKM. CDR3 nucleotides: TGTGCCAGCAGTTTAATACAGGGGAGGGAGACCCAGTACTTC. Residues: CASSLIQGRETQYF.

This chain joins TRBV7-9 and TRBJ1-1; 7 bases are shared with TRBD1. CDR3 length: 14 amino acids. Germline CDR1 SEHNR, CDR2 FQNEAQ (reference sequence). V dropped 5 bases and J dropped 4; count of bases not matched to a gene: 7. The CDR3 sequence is CASSPAAGGTEAFF. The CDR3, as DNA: TGTGCCAGCAGCCCAGCGGCAGGGGGCACTGAAGCTTTCTTT.

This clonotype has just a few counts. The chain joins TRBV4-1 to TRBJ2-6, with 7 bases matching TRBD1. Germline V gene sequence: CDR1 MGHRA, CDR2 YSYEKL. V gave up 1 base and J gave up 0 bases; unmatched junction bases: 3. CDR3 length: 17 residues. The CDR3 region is CASSQAGQSSGANVLTF. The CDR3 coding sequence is TGCGCCAGCAGCCAAGCGGGACAGAGCTCTGGGGCCAACGTCCTGACTTTC.